This TCR beta chain is from a study of CD8 T cells in ankylosing spondylitis (dated by TCRdb to the late 2010s). Concerning the study at large: To find TCR variants linked to disease, the study profiled T cell receptor beta repertoires in ankylosing spondylitis patients and healthy donors. In total, the full study cohort was made up of 110 or so healthy donors and about two dozen ankylosing spondylitis patients. Samples of peripheral blood were taken, and for ankylosing spondylitis patients, synovial fluid was collected as well. General conclusions and limits of the study: A CD8+ phenotype was shown by the disease-linked clones, which were found at relatively low frequencies in peripheral blood. Some TCR beta motif variants had previously been reported in synovial fluid and blood of reactive arthritis patients, which suggested common disease-initiation mechanisms. According to the report, matched synovial fluid samples from ankylosing spondylitis patients were significantly enriched for the disease-linked clones. Blood from ankylosing spondylitis patients appeared to be characterized by a TCR beta motif composed of several highly homologous amino acid variants.

Sequencing relied on an Illumina HiSeq 2500. TCR beta libraries were prepared by quantitative 5'-RACE with molecular barcodes. The study's own analysis went as follows. Disease-linked TCR variants were identified with a new computational method built on a probabilistic model of VDJ rearrangement. In TCRdb, the public reads were trimmed at Q25 with fastp and aligned with MiXCR, with productive beta chains retained. Each CDR3 protein appears once, grouped with its most common genes and DNA. TCRdb assigned the V and J calls; the authors' analysis was not used. In all, the sample holds 200,000 to 300,000 distinct CDR3 sequences, and under 35% of those were seen once. The top ten hold around 4.5% of the sample. Concerning this clonotype itself: This clone's antigen is unknown. No base quality information exists; no much larger clone differs at one position.

This clonotype was obtained from a male donor with ankylosing spondylitis or in good health (not recorded which). Material: blood, either unsorted or a sorted T cell fraction (not recorded which).

The DNA reads as follows: TGCAGTGCTAGAGGGGGGACAACTGACACTGAAGCTTTCTTT. It translates as CSARGGTTDTEAFF. The chain uses TRBV20-1 and TRBJ1-1, with TRBD1 perhaps the D gene, on 6 matching bases. Based on the germline V gene (reference sequence), the CDR1 and CDR2 sequences are DFQATT and SNEGSKA. The CDR3 runs 14 amino acids, cysteine and phenylalanine included. Kept here is only the CDR3 DNA, which spans 42 bases and is read in frame from base 1. V is shortened by 1 base, J by 3 bases, and the region joining them spans 12 bases.